This is a list of T cell receptor beta chains from one sample in a study of response to subunit inactivated influenza vaccine. Via MiXCR, TCRdb re-called the RT-PCR reads, giving one row per CDR3 protein. Here the sample spans more than 400,000 distinct CDR3 sequences, approximately 6.9% being singletons. Sequenced material: PBMCs from blood, taken about 23 months after vaccination. Source of these receptors: a man between 50 and 75 years old who received an inactivated influenza vaccine. Both conserved end residues are part of each CDR3.

TRBV5-1 CASSLGQGVEKLFF
TRBV5-1 CASSLGEVTGTSYNEQFF
TRBV25-1 CASSQSGVYSYEQYF
TRBV5-1 CASSLNGGSSGNTIYF
TRBV27 CASSFSGNTEAFF
TRBV5-1 CASSLPGQGLGEKLFF
TRBV10-3 CAISELGLDTGELFF
TRBV20-1 CSARLSYEQYF
TRBV20-1 CSAETLDRLGGYTF
TRBV15 CATSSATSGSYEQYF
TRBV12-3/TRBV12-4 CASSGQGFSEAFF
TRBV20-1 CSARRSWMLKNSNQPQHF
TRBV7-9 CASSLLSSTDTQYF
TRBV5-1 CASSSPPRGGPKTQYF
TRBV29-1 CSVTGTGYGEQYF
TRBV20-1 CSAREPSGNSYNEQFF
TRBV5-1 CASSGRTGGTEAFF
TRBV7-2 CASSPLQSLNTEAFF
TRBV4-2 CASSQDRDAYEQYF
TRBV29-1 CSVLARDRSPYEQYF
TRBV10-3 CAISGSGTGRLHYGYTF